One sample yielded the 21 T cell receptor beta chains listed below, sequenced in a study of response to subunit inactivated influenza vaccine. Each CDR3 protein is one row after TCRdb ran MiXCR on the RT-PCR reads. The sample carries around 650,000 distinct CDR3 sequences, more than 15% recorded once. This material consisted of PBMCs from blood, taken 11 to 12 days after vaccination. The receptors here all came from a man aged 50 to 60 who received an inactivated influenza vaccine.

The CDR3 DNA follows: TGTGTGACAGTGGGGGGGTCCTACGAGCAGTACTTC. This gives the protein CVTVGGSYEQYF. V is TRBV2 and J is TRBJ2-7; TRBD2 agrees at 7 bases. Per germline, CDR1 SNHLY and CDR2 FYNNEI. There are 12 residues in the CDR3.

The chain uses TRBV18 and TRBJ2-2; D uncertain. The CDR3 has 13 residues. The germline CDR1 and CDR2 sequences are KGHSH and LQKENI. V lost 1 base to trimming and J lost 8 bases, with 8 bases between them. CDR3 sequence: CASSPQVTGELFF. CDR3 in DNA: TGTGCCAGCTCACCACAGGTGACGGGGGAGCTGTTTTTT. Full variable domain (rest looked up from reference TRBV18 and TRBJ2-2): NAGVMQNPRHLVRRRGQEARLRCSPMKGHSHVYWYRQLPEEGLKFMVYLQKENIIDESGMPKERFSAEFPKEGPSILRIQQVVRGDSAAYFCASSPQVTGELFFGEGSRLTVL.

This clonotype has more than one count but fewer than ten. This chain joins TRBV5-6 and TRBJ2-2; D perhaps matches TRBD2 (5 bases). V lost 1 base, J lost 0 bases, and 7 bases lay in between. The CDR3 loop spans 15 amino acids. Looked up from germline, CDR1 is SGHDT and CDR2 is YYEEEE. The CDR3 loop is CASSLRGTNTGELFF. CDR3 coding DNA: TGTGCCAGCAGCTTGAGAGGGACGAACACCGGGGAGCTGTTTTTT.

Ten or more counts support this clonotype. The chain employs TRBV7-2 and TRBJ1-1; 7 nucleotides agree with TRBD1. V gave up 6 bases and J gave up 4 bases; unmatched junction bases: 11. CDR1 is SGHTA, CDR2 FQGNSA, per germline. This CDR3 has 15 amino acids. DNA for the CDR3: TGTGCCAGCAGTTTGCGACCAGGGGGAGGCACTGAAGCTTTCTTT. Protein: CASSLRPGGGTEAFF.

This clonotype was seen a handful of times. The chain has TRBV20-1 and TRBJ2-1; 10 nucleotides agree with TRBD1. The CDR3 runs to 15 residues. Germline V CDR1 and CDR2: DFQATT, SNEGSKA (reference sequence). After removal of 6 bases from V and 7 bases from J, the junction contained 12 bases not matched to a gene. CDR3 in DNA: TGCAGTGCGTTAGGGACCGGGACAGGGGAGAATGAGCAGTTCTTC. Residues: CSALGTGTGENEQFF.

This clonotype was seen a handful of times. The gene calls are TRBV6-1 and TRBJ2-7, with D tentatively TRBD1 (6 bases). CDR1 is MNHNS, CDR2 SASEGT, per germline. CDR3 length: 15 residues. V was trimmed by 6 bases and J by 3 bases, leaving 18 bases between them. The CDR3 bases are TGTGCCAGCAGATTCCGACAGGAGCACTACTACGAGCAGTACTTC. Translation gives CASRFRQEHYYEQYF.

There are a few counts of this clonotype. V gene TRBV3-1 combines with J gene TRBJ2-7, with D possibly TRBD1 on 6 matching bases. V was shortened by 1 base and J by 3 bases, with 13 bases between the two germline ends. The CDR3 consists of 15 residues. Germline CDR1 reads LGHDT; CDR2 reads YNNKEL (reference sequence). The CDR3 bases are TGTGCCAGCAGCCAAGGTGATTCAGGGGTCTACGAGCAGTACTTC. Protein product: CASSQGDSGVYEQYF.

The rearrangement joins TRBV7-9 to TRBJ1-2, with D perhaps matching TRBD1 (5 bases). This CDR3 has 17 residues. V was trimmed by 5 bases and J by 2 bases, leaving 21 bases between them. Germline V gene data show CDR1 as SEHNR and CDR2 as FQNEAQ (reference sequence). The CDR3, as DNA: TGTGCCAGCAGCCCTTGGACATCCGGCACAGAGAACTATGGCTACACCTTC. Protein product: CASSPWTSGTENYGYTF.

This clonotype was seen only once. The V call is TRBV4-2, the J call TRBJ2-1, with 14 bases identical to TRBD2. Germline loops: CDR1 LGHNA, CDR2 YNFKEQ. The CDR3 consists of 16 residues. Trimming removed 3 bases from V and 9 bases from J; junction bases left unmatched: 7. The CDR3: CASSHPGTSGSSEQFF. CDR3 coding DNA: TGTGCCAGCAGCCACCCCGGGACTAGCGGGAGTAGTGAGCAGTTCTTC.

The sample holds many counts of this clonotype. The CDR3 DNA follows: TGTGCCAGCACCCTCGGGGGGGGGGTCGGGGAGCTGTTTTTT. Translation gives CASTLGGGVGELFF. The rearrangement links TRBV12-3 or TRBV12-4 to TRBJ2-2, with TRBD2 identical over 8 bases. The CDR3 consists of 14 residues. V shed 7 bases, J shed 7 bases, and the junction held 8 bases outside the gene matches.

This clonotype has more than one count but fewer than ten. The chain employs TRBV30 and TRBJ2-7, with 15 nucleotides matching TRBD2. The V gene end was trimmed by 8 bases and the J gene end by 1 base; junction bases not matched to a gene: 12. Germline V CDR1 and CDR2: GTSNPN, SVGIG (reference sequence). This CDR3 comprises 17 residues. The CDR3 sequence: CAASGLAGGPRSYEQYF. DNA of the CDR3: TGTGCCGCCAGTGGACTAGCGGGAGGGCCGAGGTCCTACGAGCAGTACTTC.

Regarding this clonotype: A junction end diverges from the germline sequence, so it may reflect a read error. The chain recombines TRBV7-7 with TRBJ2-3; 12 bases align to TRBD2. Per the germline V gene, CDR1 is SSHAT and CDR2 is FNYEAQ (reference sequence). The CDR3 spans 16 residues. CDR3 amino acids: CASSAGLAGPGDTQYF. The DNA for the CDR3 is TGTGCTAGCAGCGCTGGACTAGCGGGGCCAGGAGATACGCAGTATTTT.

The gene calls are TRBV2 and TRBJ1-1, with unresolved D. This CDR3 is 13 amino acids long. Trimming pared 5 bases from V and 8 bases from J, leaving 15 bases between. The V gene's germline CDR1 is SNHLY and CDR2 FYNNEI. CDR3 amino acids: CASSLGTPMEAFF. The CDR3 nucleotides read TGTGCCAGCAGTTTGGGTACTCCGATGGAAGCTTTCTTT. The variable domain in full, with the rest retrieved from reference TRBV2 and TRBJ1-1, is EPEVTQTPSHQVTQMGQEVILRCVPISNHLYFYWYRQILGQKVEFLVSFYNNEISEKSEIFDDQFSVERPDGSNFTLKIRSTKLEDSAMYFCASSLGTPMEAFFGQGTRLTVV.

This clonotype was recorded a few times. V gene TRBV20-1 combines with J gene TRBJ2-1, with 10 bases matching TRBD2. Germline assignment: CDR1 DFQATT and CDR2 SNEGSKA (reference sequence). The V and J ends lost 5 bases and 7 bases, in that order; junction bases with no gene match: 8. There are 14 residues in the CDR3. This CDR3 reads CSAALSGRNNEQFF. CDR3 in DNA: TGCAGTGCTGCCCTTAGCGGGAGGAATAATGAGCAGTTCTTC.

This clonotype showed up just a few times. The V gene is TRBV2, the J gene TRBJ2-1; 12 bases are a match to TRBD2. J gave up 3 bases and V 6 bases, and 9 bases lay outside the gene matches. Germline assignment: CDR1 SNHLY and CDR2 FYNNEI. The CDR3 runs to 17 residues. The CDR3 region is CASRLGLAGLFYNEQFF. The CDR3 DNA follows: TGTGCCAGCAGGCTCGGACTAGCGGGATTGTTCTACAATGAGCAGTTCTTC.

This clonotype occurred a few times. The chain links TRBV7-9 to TRBJ2-7; D gene unclear. Germline V gene data show CDR1 as SEHNR and CDR2 as FQNEAQ (reference sequence). V gave up 4 bases and J gave up 2 bases, with 6 bases separating them. This CDR3 has 12 residues. CDR3 nucleotides: TGTGCCAGCAGCTCACATCCCTACGAGCAGTACTTC. Protein: CASSSHPYEQYF.

The rearrangement links TRBV7-6 to TRBJ2-1; D perhaps matches TRBD2 (6 bases). The CDR3 totals 15 residues. Germline values: CDR1 SGHVS, CDR2 FNYEAQ. Trimming shortened V by 1 base and J by 3 bases, and 10 bases separated the two germline ends. CDR3 DNA sequence: TGTGCCAGCAGCTTAGGACTAGTTAACTACAATGAGCAGTTCTTC. Amino acids: CASSLGLVNYNEQFF.

This clonotype was seen many times. Germline is not matched at one junction end, which may reflect a read error. The gene calls are TRBV9 and TRBJ2-3; no firm D call. CDR1 is SGDLS and CDR2 is YYNGEE in the germline V gene. The CDR3 loop spans 15 amino acids. As DNA, the CDR3 is TGTGCCAGCAGTGTAGGCGGAGCTAGCACAGATACGCAGTATTTT. It codes for CASSVGGASTDTQYF.

The sample holds a few counts of this clonotype. This rearrangement joins TRBV20-1 to TRBJ2-2, with D perhaps matching TRBD1 or TRBD2 (5 bases each). The germline V gene has CDR1 DFQATT and CDR2 SNEGSKA (reference sequence). V gave up 7 bases and J gave up 5 bases, with 11 bases separating them. The CDR3 extends over 12 amino acids. CDR3 coding DNA: TGCAGTGTCTCGAGGGGAACCGGGGAGCTGTTTTTT. Its protein product is CSVSRGTGELFF.

The sample holds many counts of this clonotype. V usage is TRBV5-1 and J usage is TRBJ2-7, with D possibly being TRBD1 (5 bases). Per germline, CDR1 SGHRS and CDR2 YFSETQ. Trimming stripped 4 bases from V and 5 bases from J, with 16 bases between. This CDR3 has 14 amino acids. CDR3 loop: CASSPGQFGDEQYF. The CDR3 DNA reads TGCGCCAGCAGCCCAGGACAATTTGGGGACGAGCAGTACTTC.

This clonotype was seen more than once but under ten times. This rearrangement joins TRBV6-9 to TRBJ1-3; 11 bases fit TRBD1. The CDR3 consists of 16 residues. V was clipped by 7 bases and J by 5 bases; unmatched bases: 10. CDR1 is MNHGY and CDR2 is SVAAGI in the germline V gene. The CDR3 sequence is CASNLGTGGERNTIYF. As DNA, the CDR3 is TGTGCCAGCAATCTTGGGACAGGGGGAGAAAGAAACACCATATATTTT.